This is a list of T cell receptor beta chains from one sample in a study of blood T cell repertoires in COVID-19. Here immunoSEQ multiplex PCR was the method, and the copy in TCRdb shows in-frame clones only, minus some. There are roughly 190,000 clones in the sample; about 70% occur only once, and more than 6.5% lies in the top ten. Sequencing was carried out using peripheral blood. The receptor source for this set is a woman in her fifties or sixties with active or convalescent COVID-19. Each CDR3 is given with its conserved first and last residue. Each record gives: clone size, D gene, V gene, J gene, CDR3 protein, CDR3 DNA. D genes are given only for firm matches. Clone size, where shown, is once, few, many, or a class for clones that have expanded.

size: .
D: .
V: TRBV6-2/TRBV6-3
J: TRBJ1-6
CDR3: CASSSAGNNSPLHF
DNA: TGTGCCAGCAGTTCCGCAGGGAATAATTCACCCCTCCACTTT

size: .
D: TRBD2
V: TRBV7-9
J: TRBJ2-1
CDR3: CASSDGTSGGFLEGEQFF
DNA: TGTGCCAGCAGCGACGGGACTAGCGGGGGGTTCCTCGAGGGTGAGCAGTTCTTC

size: once
D: .
V: TRBV18
J: TRBJ1-1
CDR3: CASSPAVSYAEAFF
DNA: TGTGCCAGCTCACCAGCAGTAAGTTACGCTGAAGCTTTCTTT

size: once
D: TRBD1
V: TRBV7-2
J: TRBJ1-5
CDR3: CASSLAGTGGQPQHF
DNA: TGTGCCAGCAGCTTAGCGGGTACAGGGGGGCAGCCCCAGCATTTT

size: .
D: TRBD1
V: TRBV5-4
J: TRBJ2-7
CDR3: CASSPDRASYEQYF
DNA: TGTGCCAGCAGCCCGGACAGGGCCTCCTACGAGCAGTACTTC

size: .
D: TRBD2
V: TRBV7-2
J: TRBJ2-1
CDR3: CASSTRLAAYNEQFF
DNA: TGTGCCAGCAGCACCCGACTAGCGGCCTACAATGAGCAGTTCTTC

size: .
D: .
V: TRBV30
J: TRBJ1-1
CDR3: CAWSVLSGRNIGTEAFF
DNA: TGTGCCTGGAGTGTTTTATCAGGGAGGAACATAGGCACTGAAGCTTTCTTT

size: .
D: TRBD2
V: TRBV5-1
J: TRBJ2-5
CDR3: CASSSSGGPQETQYF
DNA: TGCGCCAGCAGCTCTAGCGGGGGGCCACAAGAGACCCAGTACTTC

size: .
D: TRBD1
V: TRBV20-1
J: TRBJ2-5
CDR3: CSASKTGGTAETQYF
DNA: TGCAGTGCTAGTAAGACAGGGGGCACGGCAGAGACCCAGTACTTC

size: .
D: .
V: TRBV11-3
J: TRBJ1-2
CDR3: CASSPRSPDSLTFYGYTF
DNA: TGTGCCAGCAGCCCCCGCAGTCCGGACTCTCTCACCTTTTATGGCTACACCTTC

size: .
D: .
V: TRBV30
J: TRBJ2-3
CDR3: CAWSAMTGPGDTQYF
DNA: TGTGCCTGGAGTGCTATGACTGGACCAGGGGATACGCAGTATTTT

size: .
D: .
V: TRBV23-1
J: TRBJ1-1
CDR3: CASSHSAGVTEAFF
DNA: TGCGCCAGCAGTCACTCGGCAGGGGTAACTGAAGCTTTCTTT

size: .
D: TRBD2
V: TRBV18
J: TRBJ2-3
CDR3: CASSPPSGSPDTQYF
DNA: TGTGCCAGCTCACCGCCTAGCGGGAGTCCAGATACGCAGTATTTT

size: .
D: .
V: TRBV29-1
J: TRBJ1-1
CDR3: CSVEERRRSLNTEAFF
DNA: TGCAGCGTTGAAGAGAGGCGCCGATCCCTGAACACTGAAGCTTTCTTT

size: few
D: .
V: TRBV6-2/TRBV6-3
J: TRBJ2-7
CDR3: CASSGPSDRSGLTYEQYF
DNA: TGTGCCAGCAGTGGTCCCTCCGATCGGAGCGGACTTACCTACGAGCAGTACTTC